This TCR beta chain was sequenced during a study of T cells in Graves' hyperthyroidism and ophthalmopathy (dated by TCRdb to the late 2010s). As for the study more broadly: Peripheral blood samples were taken at initial diagnosis, before any treatment was given. A discovery cohort of roughly 100 patients, 43 with Graves' ophthalmopathy and 55 to 60 with stable Graves' hyperthyroidism, was used to find distinguishing TCR V-J signatures. Prospective prediction of ophthalmopathy was tested in an independent validation cohort consisting of 18 to 20 hyperthyroidism patients and some 17 patients who later progressed to ophthalmopathy. The roughly 100 discovery patients were divided at random into training and test sets in a 7:3 ratio. The study also compared thyroid tissue and blood T-cell repertoires from five or six Graves' hyperthyroidism patients. After blood sampling, hyperthyroidism patients were treated with methimazole at a starting dose of 30 mg daily, and ophthalmopathy patients were treated with high-dose intravenous methylprednisolone. TCR Vbeta CDR3 sequencing of roughly 140 peripheral blood samples (fewer than 45 ophthalmopathy, about 80 hyperthyroidism and approximately 17 progressor patients) is reported in the paper.

Amplification of TCR beta CDR3 regions was carried out from RNA transcripts. The first round of RT-PCR for the TCR CDR3 was performed with the HTBI primer set and the Qiagen OneStep RT-PCR kit. Libraries were constructed in a second round of multiplex PCR, after which size selection and purification were carried out. Libraries were sequenced paired-end with 100 bp reads on an Illumina HiSeq2000. The study's processing was this. SOAPnuke was used to process the raw data, removing reads that contained adapters or uncalled bases, had a mean Phred below 15, or lacked an exact match to the constant primer or identifier. High-quality paired reads were merged with COPE v1.2.5, and unique nucleotide sequences were defined as clonotypes. MiTCR v1.1 was used to align the clonotypes against IMGT TRBV, TRBD and TRBJ reference segments. The analysis included only V-J combinations with a frequency above 0.0001, which together covered around 99% of the repertoires. A TCS score was defined as the ratio between F50 (clonal expansion) and ExV (chaos), using BLOSUM62-based TCRdist between CDR3 peptides within each V-J. Welch's t-statistics and random forest reduced 500 to 550 V-J features to 13, which were used in a naive Bayes classifier (R e1071). TCRdb trimmed public reads at Q25 via fastp, called clones via MiXCR and kept in-frame beta chains. When rows share a CDR3 protein, they turn into one entry using the most common DNA and genes. The V and J calls, along with clone size, are taken from TCRdb and not from the paper's own processing. In this sample the table shows some 550,000 distinct CDR3 sequences, about a sixth of which occur a single time. Of the sample, less than 3.5% falls within the top ten clones.

Ophthalmopathy patients had moderately to severely active disease, with a Clinical Activity Score of 3 or more, a NOSPECS grade of 4 or more, and a disease duration of less than 3 months. The study excluded patients with uncontrolled infections, other autoimmune diseases, pregnancy or lactation. Clinical symptoms, serum thyroxine and TRAb, thyroid ultrasound, and orbital computed tomography formed the basis for the diagnoses. PBMCs were isolated from around 10 ml of fresh peripheral blood by Ficoll-Paque density gradient centrifugation. Trizol reagent was used to extract total RNA, and RNA quality was then checked on an Agilent 2100 Bioanalyzer. Results and caveats for the whole study, not just this receptor: No statistical method was used to set the sample size in advance, and investigators knew the group allocation. In validation, progression to ophthalmopathy was predicted by the model with 70% to 71% sensitivity and 72.22% specificity, a median of about 6.4 months before onset. Ophthalmopathy was separated from stable hyperthyroidism by a 13 V-J signature model, with over 85% sensitivity and roughly 84% specificity obtained in cross-validation and 80%/75% obtained in testing. Most expanded thyroid clonotypes (frequency above 0.001) were also found in blood, which suggests that blood repertoires may mirror thyroid immune responses.

As regards this clonotype: The antigen it binds to is not known. Base qualities are not at hand, and no much larger clone is one base apart.

Sequencing was done on a sample of blood. The sequence was collected from a woman aged 40-49 years with Graves' ophthalmopathy.

The sequence in DNA is TGTGCCAGCAGGGGGACAGAAGTCGACTACACCTTC. This translates into CASRGTEVDYTF. This chain joins TRBV2 to TRBJ1-2; TRBD1 aligns with 7 central bases. The CDR3 measures 12 amino acids from cysteine to phenylalanine. CDR3 DNA is the only sequence kept; it has 36 bases, read in frame from the first base. Clipping removes 6 bases from V and 10 bases from J, with 8 as the unmatched junction base count. CDR1 and CDR2, looked up from the germline V gene, are SNHLY and FYNNEI.